The 6 T cell receptor beta chains given below trace back to one sample, sequenced in a study of cytomegalovirus exposure and HLA in healthy donors. The PCR used 60 Vbeta and 13 Jbeta primers. The method was immunoSEQ multiplex PCR; TCRdb's version includes in-frame clones alone and lacks a portion of them. The table records 200,000 or so clones, roughly 80% of them present only once. Sequencing input: PBMCs. The receptor set was obtained from a woman aged 30 to 39 in good health and CMV-seropositive.

This clone was detected only a few times. The gene calls are TRBV2 and TRBJ2-7, with 9 bases aligning to TRBD1. Trimming cost V 4 bases and J 5 bases; bases outside gene matches: 15. CDR3 length: 17 amino acids. Germline V gene sequence: CDR1 SNHLY, CDR2 FYNNEI. The CDR3 region has the DNA TGTGCCAGCAGTGTTTTCCCCTTACAGGGGGCTTTAGACGAGCAGTACTTC. It yields the protein CASSVFPLQGALDEQYF.

This clone was counted once. This chain uses TRBV5-4 with TRBJ2-7, with 7 positions matching TRBD1. Germline V gene data show CDR1 as SGHNT and CDR2 as YYREEE (reference sequence). The CDR3 length is 14 residues. With V trimmed by 4 bases and J by 0 bases, 4 bases remained unmatched. CDR3 residues: CASSGTASSYEQYF. Written as DNA, the CDR3 is TGTGCCAGCAGCGGGACAGCATCCTCCTACGAGCAGTACTTC.

J is TRBJ1-2 and V is TRBV29-1, with 10 nucleotides matching TRBD1. This CDR3 spans 14 amino acids. Germline V CDR1 and CDR2: SQVTM, ANQGSEA. Losses at the gene ends were 3 bases for V and 5 bases for J; bases not matched to a gene: 6. CDR3 nucleotide sequence: TGCAGCGTTGACCCCGACAGGGGGCAATATGGCTACACCTTC. This gives the protein CSVDPDRGQYGYTF.

The chain combines TRBV4-1 with TRBJ2-4, with 9 bases identical to TRBD2. Per the germline V gene, CDR1 is MGHRA and CDR2 is YSYEKL. After removal of 3 bases from V and 4 bases from J, the junction contained 4 bases not matched to a gene. This CDR3 has 15 amino acids. CDR3 nucleotide sequence: TGCGCCAGCAGCCACCCCGCGGGGGGGAAAAACATTCAGTACTTC. Protein: CASSHPAGGKNIQYF.

The chain employs TRBV29-1 and TRBJ1-2; TRBD1 might be the D (6 bases). V was cut by 4 bases and J by 3 bases, with 9 bases left in between. CDR1 and CDR2 (germline): SQVTM, ANQGSEA. The CDR3 extends over 12 amino acids. CDR3 in DNA: TGCAGCGTTGGACAGGAATACTATGGCTACACCTTC. Translated, it gives CSVGQEYYGYTF.

The table lists this clone with a few counts. CDR3 in DNA: TGTGCCAGCAGCTTGCGAGGTTCAGGGCGTAGCACAGATACGCAGTATTTT. This codes for CASSLRGSGRSTDTQYF. J is TRBJ2-3 and V is TRBV5-4; D may be TRBD1 (5 bases). CDR1 is SGHNT, CDR2 YYREEE, per germline (reference sequence). The CDR3 is made up of 17 amino acids. The V end was cut by 1 base, the J end by 0 bases, with 15 bases between.